The rows below give T cell receptor beta chains drawn from one sample of a study of PD-1 blockade in classical Hodgkin lymphoma. Assay: immunoSEQ multiplex PCR; the TCRdb copy retains only in-frame clones and omits some. The repertoire holds over 15,000 clones, with approximately 80% as singletons. The sequencing used peripheral blood mononuclear cells (PBMCs), collected before the fourth cycle of nivolumab. The receptor set was obtained from a human donor with classical Hodgkin lymphoma. The CDR3 runs from the conserved cysteine through the conserved F or W. D genes are given only for firm matches. Some rows have no size entry. The others give once, few or many, or a class for an expanded clone.

>-|-|TRBV27|TRBJ2-1
TGTGCCAGCAGTTTATCTAGCACCTACAATGAGCAGTTCTTC
CASSLSSTYNEQFF
>-|-|TRBV9|TRBJ2-7
TGTGCCAGCAGCGTGACTAGTTCCTACGAGCAGTACTTC
CASSVTSSYEQYF
>few|-|TRBV19|TRBJ1-6
TGTGCCAGTAGTATCGGCGACACGGGACCCCTCCACTTT
CASSIGDTGPLHF
>medium-sized|-|TRBV9|TRBJ1-4
TGTGCCAGCAGCGTAAGCGGAACTAATGAAAAACTGTTTTTT
CASSVSGTNEKLFF
>once|-|TRBV2|TRBJ1-3
TGTGCCAGCAGTGAGATGCGTAGAGTCTCTGGAAACACCATATATTTT
CASSEMRRVSGNTIYF
>-|-|TRBV19|TRBJ2-5
TGTGCCAGTAGTGCCGGACAGAGGGGGAGGGGAGAGACCCAGTACTTC
CASSAGQRGRGETQYF
>-|-|TRBV10-2|TRBJ2-4
TGCGCCAGCCGAAGCTCGGGGGACCTCAACATTCAGTACTTC
CASRSSGDLNIQYF
>-|-|TRBV7-4|TRBJ1-1
TGTGCCAGCTGTCCGGGGGTTGACACTGAAGCTTTCTTT
CASCPGVDTEAFF
>-|TRBD2|TRBV11-2|TRBJ2-2
TGTGCCAGCAGCTTATTTTCGTCGGGAGGTTGGACCGGGGAGCTGTTTTTT
CASSLFSSGGWTGELFF
>few|-|TRBV6-1|TRBJ1-2
TGTGCCAGCAGTGAATGGGACCGCCGAAATAACTATGGCTACACCTTC
CASSEWDRRNNYGYTF
>-|-|TRBV5-4|TRBJ1-2
TGTGCCATCCCAATTATAGGGGAGGGGGACCGCTATGGCTACACCTTC
CAIPIIGEGDRYGYTF
>-|TRBD1|TRBV19|TRBJ2-6
TGTGCCAGTAGGCAGATTCGACTCCGGGACAGCCTCTCTGGGGCCAACGTCCTGACTTTC
CASRQIRLRDSLSGANVLTF
>once|-|TRBV19|TRBJ2-7
TGTGCCAGTAGCAGCTCCTACGAGCAGTACTTC
CASSSSYEQYF
>-|-|TRBV7-9|TRBJ2-3
TGTGCCAGCAGGGAAATTGCAGATACGCAGTATTTT
CASREIADTQYF
>few|TRBD2|TRBV9|TRBJ2-3
TGTGCCAGCAGCCGTCGTCTAGCGGTGAGCACAGATACGCAGTATTTT
CASSRRLAVSTDTQYF
>-|-|TRBV18|TRBJ1-1
TGTGCCAGCTCACCACAGGGATTGAACACTGAAGCTTTCTTT
CASSPQGLNTEAFF
>-|-|TRBV18|TRBJ2-5
TGTGCCAGCTCACCAGGAGGGTCGAGCCAAGAGACCCAGTACTTC
CASSPGGSSQETQYF
>-|TRBD1|TRBV6-6|TRBJ2-2
TGTGCCAGCAGTCAACCGGGACAGAGAACCGGGGAGCTGTTTTTT
CASSQPGQRTGELFF
>-|-|TRBV28|TRBJ1-6
TGTGCCAGCGCACAGATCTCCTATAATTCACCCCTCCACTTT
CASAQISYNSPLHF
>-|-|TRBV10-1|TRBJ2-6
TGCGCCAGCCCAACCCCTTCTGGGGCCAACGTCCTGACTTTC
CASPTPSGANVLTF
>-|TRBD2|TRBV5-6|TRBJ2-3
TGTGCCAGCAGCCTGACTAGCGGGGCTACAGATACGCAGTATTTT
CASSLTSGATDTQYF
>-|TRBD1|TRBV7-2|TRBJ1-4
TGTGCCAGCACCGCCGGGGTGGGCAGGGGGAATGAAAAACTGTTTTTT
CASTAGVGRGNEKLFF
>-|TRBD2|TRBV4-1|TRBJ2-1
TGCGCCAGGCTAGCGGGAGCCCCGGGTAATGAGCAGTTCTTC
CARLAGAPGNEQFF
>-|-|TRBV7-1|TRBJ2-5
TGTGCCAGCAGCCCTAGGGGGTCGCAAGAGACCCAGTACTTC
CASSPRGSQETQYF
>-|-|TRBV2|TRBJ2-4
TGTGCCAGCAGTGAAGTAGGTGGAAAAAACATTCAGTACTTC
CASSEVGGKNIQYF
>-|TRBD2|TRBV11-3|TRBJ2-3
TGTGCCAGCAGCTCACGGACTAGCGTGGGGACAGATACGCAGTATTTT
CASSSRTSVGTDTQYF
>-|-|TRBV7-2|TRBJ2-3
TGTGCCTCCTCTCGCACAGATACGCAGTATTTT
CASSRTDTQYF
>once|-|TRBV6-5|TRBJ2-1
TGTGCCAGCAGTCCCCGGGACTTAGGATACAATGAGCAGTTCTTC
CASSPRDLGYNEQFF
>-|TRBD2|TRBV25-1|TRBJ2-7
TGTGCCACACCACGATCGACTAGCGGGAGTAGGTACGAGCAGTACTTC
CATPRSTSGSRYEQYF
>few|-|TRBV19|TRBJ1-2
TGTGCCAGTATCGATGGAAAGTGGGGCTACACCTTC
CASIDGKWGYTF
>-|-|TRBV27|TRBJ2-7
TGTGCCAGCAGTTACCGGGGATGGGACGAGCAGTACTTC
CASSYRGWDEQYF
>once|TRBD2|TRBV5-1|TRBJ2-5
TGCGCCAGCTCACACAGCGGGATGGGGAGAGAGACCCAGTACTTC
CASSHSGMGRETQYF